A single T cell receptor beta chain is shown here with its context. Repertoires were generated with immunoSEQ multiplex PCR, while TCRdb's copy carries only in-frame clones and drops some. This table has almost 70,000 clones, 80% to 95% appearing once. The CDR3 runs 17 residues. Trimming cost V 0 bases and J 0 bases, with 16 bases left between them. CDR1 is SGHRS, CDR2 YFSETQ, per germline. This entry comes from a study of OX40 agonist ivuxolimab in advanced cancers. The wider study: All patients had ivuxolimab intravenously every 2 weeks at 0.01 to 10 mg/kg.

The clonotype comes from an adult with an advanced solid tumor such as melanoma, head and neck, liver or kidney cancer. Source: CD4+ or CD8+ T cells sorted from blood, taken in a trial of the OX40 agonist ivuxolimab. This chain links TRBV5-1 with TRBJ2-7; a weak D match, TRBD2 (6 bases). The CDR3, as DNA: TGCGCCAGCAGCTTGGCGGCAGGAGGACTAAGCTCCTACGAGCAGTACTTC. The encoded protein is CASSLAAGGLSSYEQYF.